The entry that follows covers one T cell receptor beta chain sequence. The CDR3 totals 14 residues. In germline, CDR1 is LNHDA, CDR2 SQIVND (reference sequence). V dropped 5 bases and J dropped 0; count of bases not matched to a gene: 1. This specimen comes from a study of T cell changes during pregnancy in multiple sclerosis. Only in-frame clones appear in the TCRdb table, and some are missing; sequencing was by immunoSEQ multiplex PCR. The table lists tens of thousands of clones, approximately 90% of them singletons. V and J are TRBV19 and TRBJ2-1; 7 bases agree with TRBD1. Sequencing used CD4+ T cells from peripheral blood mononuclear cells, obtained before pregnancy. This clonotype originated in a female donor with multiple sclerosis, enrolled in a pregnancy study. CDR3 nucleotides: TGTGCCAGTAGTCGGGACAGCTCCTACAATGAGCAGTTCTTC. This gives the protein CASSRDSSYNEQFF.